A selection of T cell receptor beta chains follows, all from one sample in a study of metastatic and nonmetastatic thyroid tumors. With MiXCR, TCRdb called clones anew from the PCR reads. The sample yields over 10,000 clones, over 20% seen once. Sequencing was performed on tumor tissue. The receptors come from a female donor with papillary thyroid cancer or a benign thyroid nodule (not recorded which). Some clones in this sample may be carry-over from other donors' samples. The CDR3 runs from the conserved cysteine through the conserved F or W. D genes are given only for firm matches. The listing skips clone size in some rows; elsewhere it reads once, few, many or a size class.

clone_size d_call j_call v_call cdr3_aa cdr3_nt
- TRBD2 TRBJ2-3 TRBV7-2 CASSLSGGASADTQYF TGTGCCAGCAGCTTAAGCGGGGGCGCTAGCGCCGATACGCAGTATTTT
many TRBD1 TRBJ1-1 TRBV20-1 CSAGTGWDTEAFF TGCAGTGCTGGGACAGGCTGGGACACTGAAGCTTTCTTT
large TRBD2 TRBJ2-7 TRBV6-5 CASSYSNSLAGTPQYF TGTGCCAGCAGTTACTCGAACTCACTAGCGGGGACTCCGCAGTACTTC
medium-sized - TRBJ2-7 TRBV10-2 CASSEGSSYEQYF TGCGCCAGCAGTGAAGGTAGCTCCTACGAGCAGTACTTC
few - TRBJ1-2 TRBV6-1 CASSPQGGNYVYTF TGTGCCAGCAGTCCACAGGGTGGTAACTATGTCTACACCTTC
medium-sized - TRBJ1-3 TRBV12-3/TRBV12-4 CASTTGVAGSGNTIYF TGTGCCAGCACGACAGGAGTCGCTGGCTCTGGAAACACCATATATTTT
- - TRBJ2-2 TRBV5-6 CASSPDWAGRTGELFF TGTGCCAGCAGCCCAGATTGGGCGGGAAGGACCGGGGAGCTGTTTTTT
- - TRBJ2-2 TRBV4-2 CASSHSTDSNTGELFF TGTGCCAGCAGCCATTCAACCGACAGTAACACCGGGGAGCTGTTTTTT
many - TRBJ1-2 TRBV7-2 CASSLAGGRNYGYTF TGTGCCAGCAGCTTAGCAGGGGGTAGAAACTATGGCTACACCTTC
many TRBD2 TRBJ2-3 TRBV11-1 CASSLGATGGITDTQYF TGTGCCAGCAGCTTAGGGGCCACGGGAGGAATCACAGATACGCAGTATTTT
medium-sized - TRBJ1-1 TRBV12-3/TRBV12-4 CASSSRGGVTEAFF TGTGCCAGCAGTTCCAGGGGAGGTGTTACTGAAGCTTTCTTT
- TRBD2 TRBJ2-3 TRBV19 CASRGGGRRVDTQYF TGTGCCAGCCGGGGCGGGGGGCGGCGTGTAGATACGCAGTATTTT
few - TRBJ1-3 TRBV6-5 CASSYRETGNTIYF TGTGCCAGCAGCTACAGGGAAACAGGAAACACCATATATTTT